The clone carrying this T cell receptor beta chain was seen many times. The time point denotes: before trial treatment. Low-dose radiotherapy and low-dose cyclophosphamide, together with aspirin, ipilimumab and nivolumab, were given to donors. The data were taken from a study of low-dose radiotherapy and immunotherapy resistance in tumors. Germline CDR1 and CDR2: SGHAT and FQNNGV. The V segment lost 1 base and the J segment 2 bases; nucleotides outside the gene matches: 2. CDR3 size: 15 residues. Alpha- and beta-chain coverage of first-strand cDNA came from TRAV- and TRBV-specific primers. TCR amplification involved about 19 PCR cycles with a constant-region primer and V-primer adapter. TCRdb independently ran MiXCR on the reads; one entry per CDR3 protein. This sample yields under 90,000 distinct CDR3 sequences, of which roughly 31% are seen a single time; approximately 12% belongs to the top ten.

Sequencing used PBMCs, obtained before treatment. J is TRBJ2-7 and V is TRBV11-2; TRBD2 matches 10 bases. The sequence came from a female donor with ovarian cancer. The CDR3 bases are TGTGCCAGCAGCTTAGGACTAGCGGGTACCTACGAGCAGTACTTC. Translation: CASSLGLAGTYEQYF.